The rows below give T cell receptor beta chains drawn from one sample of a study of cytomegalovirus exposure and HLA in healthy donors. Profiled with immunoSEQ multiplex PCR; TCRdb holds only in-frame clones, not every one. In the table there are some 130,000 clones, 65% to 90% of which are singletons. Input material: PBMCs. These receptors were collected from a male donor in good health and CMV-seropositive. CDR3s include the opening cysteine and the closing phenylalanine or tryptophan. The D gene is left open where the match is weak. Clone size is stated in some rows and not others, as once, few, many or a class when expanded.

NA	NA	TRBV29-1	TRBJ2-3	TGCAGCGTTGTCGGTCAAGGGGCAGATACGCAGTATTTT	CSVVGQGADTQYF
NA	TRBD2	TRBV2	TRBJ2-5	TGTGCCAGCCGCTCGACTAGCGGGAGGGCGGGGACCCAGTACTTC	CASRSTSGRAGTQYF
NA	NA	TRBV27	TRBJ2-4	TGTGCCAGCCCTTTAGCCGGACGGGAGAGGGGCAAAAACATTCAGTACTTC	CASPLAGRERGKNIQYF
NA	TRBD1	TRBV7-6	TRBJ1-6	TGTGCCAGCAGTCAGGGGGCTGGTTCACCCCTCCACTTT	CASSQGAGSPLHF
NA	NA	TRBV19	TRBJ2-3	TGTGCCAGTAGTATGTTTTGGGACACCCAAGATACGCAGTATTTT	CASSMFWDTQDTQYF
once	TRBD1	TRBV9	TRBJ2-7	TGTGCCAGCAGCGTAGGAGACAGGGGCTACGAGCAGTACTTC	CASSVGDRGYEQYF
NA	NA	TRBV10-3	TRBJ1-5	TGTGCCATCAGTGAGGGCTTTAGCAATCAGCCCCAGCATTTT	CAISEGFSNQPQHF
few	NA	TRBV27	TRBJ2-5	TGTGCCAGCAGGAGGGGGTTAGCGGAGACCCAGTACTTC	CASRRGLAETQYF
few	NA	TRBV19	TRBJ2-7	TGTGCCAGTTCAGGGGTCCTTTCCTACGAGCAGTACTTC	CASSGVLSYEQYF
NA	TRBD1	TRBV7-3	TRBJ2-2	TGTGCCAGCAGCCCCCCGACAGGGGGGACCGGGGAGCTGTTTTTT	CASSPPTGGTGELFF
NA	TRBD2	TRBV9	TRBJ2-3	TGTGCCAGCAGCGTAGGGGGAGGGCCGGTAGATACGCAGTATTTT	CASSVGGGPVDTQYF
NA	NA	TRBV18	TRBJ2-7	TGTGCCAGCTCCCCACAGGGGAGGCCCTACGAGCAGTACTTC	CASSPQGRPYEQYF
few	NA	TRBV7-2	TRBJ2-5	TGTGCCAGCAGCACAGACCCAGGGGAGACCCAGTACTTC	CASSTDPGETQYF
NA	NA	TRBV4-1	TRBJ1-5	TGCGCCAGCAGCCAAGTTCCAGGCAATCAGCCCCAGCATTTT	CASSQVPGNQPQHF
NA	TRBD1	TRBV15	TRBJ1-6	TGTGCCACCAGCAGAGATAAGGGGGCGCGGAATTCACCCCTCCACTTT	CATSRDKGARNSPLHF
NA	TRBD2	TRBV27	TRBJ2-1	TGTGCCAGCAGTTTAAGGCTAGCGGGAACAATGAATGAGCAGTTCTTC	CASSLRLAGTMNEQFF
NA	NA	TRBV7-9	TRBJ1-5	TGTGCCAGCAGCTTAGGCGGTCTTGATCAGCCCCAGCATTTT	CASSLGGLDQPQHF
NA	TRBD1	TRBV18	TRBJ2-6	TGTGCCAGCTCACTCTACCTACAGGGGGCTGGGGCCAACGTCCTGACTTTC	CASSLYLQGAGANVLTF
NA	NA	TRBV18	TRBJ2-7	TGTGCCAGCTCACCACCGTTGGGCAGGCAAAACTGGGGGCTATGCTACGAGCAGTACTTC	CASSPPLGRQNWGLCYEQYF
NA	TRBD1	TRBV27	TRBJ2-7	TGTGCCAGCAGCTCGGGACAGGGACTCTACGAGCAGTACTTC	CASSSGQGLYEQYF
NA	NA	TRBV5-6	TRBJ2-5	TGTGCCAGCAGCTTGGTTGGGGGGGAGACCCAGTACTTC	CASSLVGGETQYF
NA	NA	TRBV7-9	TRBJ2-7	TGTGCCATTACGACAGGCCCTCCCTACGAGCAGTACTTC	CAITTGPPYEQYF
once	TRBD2	TRBV5-4	TRBJ2-2	TGTGCCAGCAGCACGGGACTACAAAACACCGGGGAGCTGTTTTTT	CASSTGLQNTGELFF
NA	TRBD2	TRBV7-2	TRBJ2-1	TGTGCCAGCAGCTTACCCGGGGGGTACAATGAGCAGTTCTTC	CASSLPGGYNEQFF